The clone carrying this TCR beta chain was observed a few times. Its antigen is not identified. The data were obtained in a study of cytomegalovirus exposure and HLA in healthy donors. Findings of the study overall: As a later analysis revealed, the rate of TCR association differed by HLA locus, with DRB1 most and HLA-C fewest. The likely explanation for a cluster of highly shared sequence variants was sequencing artifact. Rarity characterized most TCR sequences, yet some public TCRs appeared in many donors. Later on, analysis showed that most CMV-associated TCR beta chains appeared to be HLA-restricted.

The CDR3 runs 16 residues. The V gene lost 4 bases and the J gene lost 11 bases, with 26 bases spanning the gap. Germline V gene sequence: CDR1 MGHDK, CDR2 SYGVNS. Researchers ran the PCR with 60 Vbeta and 13 Jbeta primers. Method: immunoSEQ multiplex PCR; TCRdb's copy keeps in-frame clones and lacks some. The sample has 90,000 or so clones, just under 70% seen once. The sample was PBMCs. The TCR comes from a man aged 50 to 59 in good health and CMV-seronegative. The J gene is TRBJ1-1, the V gene TRBV25-1, with D possibly TRBD1 on 5 matching bases. CDR3 protein: CASSAKGRGGGLRAFF. Here the CDR3 DNA reads TGTGCCAGCAGTGCAAAAGGGCGGGGGGGAGGCTTGAGGGCTTTCTTT.